The subject of this entry is one T cell receptor beta chain. Which antigen it targets is not known. Per-nucleotide qualities are absent, and no much larger clonotype sits a single base away. V sheds 2 bases and J sheds 2 bases, leaving 7 bases between their ends. The CDR3 sequence holds 14 residues, the cysteine and phenylalanine included. The only DNA kept is the CDR3, 42 bases in frame from the first base. Looking up the germline V gene yields CDR1 ENHRY and CDR2 SYGVKD. The immunoSEQ Assay, a bias-controlled multiplex PCR, was used to amplify TCRbeta CDR3 regions from genomic DNA. On the authors' methods: The number of nucleated cells in each sample was estimated by amplification of reference gene primers within the assay. To quantify the absolute abundance of each unique TCRbeta CDR3 rearrangement, sequence reads were collapsed and filtered. Productive Simpson clonality was computed per sample as the square root of Simpson's diversity index over productive rearrangements. In its TCRdb copy, this immuneACCESS table keeps in-frame sequences only and misses some clones. Where compared with another copy, unresolved V genes explain less than half of these, and the others have no known cause. That table is the source of V, J and clone size, and D and trimming were worked out from the DNA. This sample holds 150,000 to 200,000 clones; approximately 87% were observed only once. The top ten clones comprise 10% to 11% of the sample.

In Seattle, one collaborating source enrolled patients while the infection was active and tracked those patients longitudinally over the course of disease. Collaborating institutions collected whole blood in K2EDTA tubes following their own protocols. For TCRbeta analysis, collaborators shipped samples as frozen whole blood, isolated PBMCs, or DNA extracted from either of those sample types. The data belong to a study of blood T cell repertoires in COVID-19 (dated by TCRdb to between 2020 and 2021). Concerning the study at large: The collaborator samples originated in the United States, Italy and Spain and spanned the acute and convalescent phases of COVID-19. The material from the prospective study consisted of cDNA or gDNA derived from T cells, B-cell-depleted T cells, or PBMCs. Sample metadata almost always included a de-identified subject ID, COVID-19 status, age in years and sex. Where available, HLA class I and class II types were taken from metadata supplied by the sample provider and were not determined by assay-based typing. The samples were drawn from the first 160 participants of the ongoing ImmuneRACE study and from over a thousand subjects provided by 6 global collaborators. The repertoires were released in a freely available public database meant as a resource for research on the immune response to SARS-CoV-2. Subjects who had been exposed to COVID-19, were actively infected with it, or had recovered from it provided the deeply sampled blood TCRbeta repertoires that made up the dataset. General findings and caveats noted by the study authors: Clinical and demographic metadata were provided uncurated, with the amount varying by source and participant.

This receptor was identified in a woman aged 55-70 years with COVID-19, enrolled during active disease. The rearranged segments are TRBV10-3 and TRBJ2-4; TRBD2 is perhaps the D gene, given 6 matching bases. The sample comprised peripheral blood. The nucleotide sequence is given as TGTGCCATCAGTGAGGCGGGGTCCAAAAACATTCAGTACTTC. The translation is CAISEAGSKNIQYF.